This is a list of T cell receptor beta chains from one sample in a study of early T cells in non-severe SARS-CoV-2 infection. TCRdb reprocessed the 5' RACE reads with MiXCR, giving one entry per CDR3 protein. This table holds some 49,000 distinct CDR3 sequences, over 3.5% found once. Sequencing input: whole blood. These receptors were obtained from an adult who was a healthcare worker with PCR-confirmed SARS-CoV-2 infection or an uninfected control (not recorded which). The CDR3 runs from the conserved cysteine through the conserved F or W. Fields, in order: clone size, V gene, D gene, J gene, CDR3 protein, CDR3 DNA. A D gene is named only where the DNA matches it firmly. Some rows have no size entry. The others give once, few or many, or a class for an expanded clone.

abundance: many
v_gene: TRBV5-1
d_gene: TRBD1
j_gene: TRBJ2-7
CDR3aa: CASSLRTGGSYEQYF
CDR3nt: TGCGCCAGCAGCCTGAGGACAGGGGGCTCCTACGAGCAGTACTTC

abundance: many
v_gene: TRBV18
d_gene: .
j_gene: TRBJ2-5
CDR3aa: CASSPTPLSETQYF
CDR3nt: TGTGCCAGCTCACCGACCCCATTATCGGAGACCCAGTACTTC

abundance: many
v_gene: TRBV20-1
d_gene: TRBD2
j_gene: TRBJ2-1
CDR3aa: CSALGLAAQYNEQFF
CDR3nt: TGCAGTGCCCTGGGACTAGCGGCTCAATACAATGAGCAGTTCTTC

abundance: many
v_gene: TRBV27
d_gene: .
j_gene: TRBJ1-1
CDR3aa: CASSPIPASQNTEAFF
CDR3nt: TGTGCCAGCAGTCCGATCCCCGCCTCTCAGAACACTGAAGCTTTCTTT

abundance: few
v_gene: TRBV20-1
d_gene: .
j_gene: TRBJ2-1
CDR3aa: CSARDDGGALNEQFF
CDR3nt: TGCAGTGCTAGAGATGATGGGGGAGCCCTAAATGAGCAGTTCTTC

abundance: many
v_gene: TRBV20-1
d_gene: .
j_gene: TRBJ1-2
CDR3aa: CSARRRLDGDGYTF
CDR3nt: TGCAGCGCCCGACGACGCTTGGATGGGGATGGCTACACCTTC

abundance: few
v_gene: TRBV29-1
d_gene: .
j_gene: TRBJ2-2
CDR3aa: CSVEDQGTGELFF
CDR3nt: TGCAGCGTTGAAGATCAGGGAACCGGGGAGCTGTTTTTT

abundance: many
v_gene: TRBV29-1
d_gene: .
j_gene: TRBJ1-2
CDR3aa: CSVDDTNYGYTF
CDR3nt: TGCAGCGTTGATGACACTAACTATGGCTACACCTTC

abundance: .
v_gene: TRBV29-1
d_gene: .
j_gene: TRBJ2-4
CDR3aa: CSVERDLIQYF
CDR3nt: TGCAGCGTTGAGCGGGACCTTATTCAGTACTTC

abundance: .
v_gene: TRBV4-1
d_gene: .
j_gene: TRBJ1-2
CDR3aa: CASSQETAGYGYTF
CDR3nt: TGCGCCAGCAGCCAAGAAACCGCAGGCTATGGCTACACCTTC

abundance: .
v_gene: TRBV19
d_gene: TRBD2
j_gene: TRBJ2-7
CDR3aa: CASRAGGSLREQYF
CDR3nt: TGTGCCAGTAGAGCGGGAGGATCCTTGAGGGAGCAGTACTTC

abundance: few
v_gene: TRBV11-3
d_gene: .
j_gene: TRBJ2-3
CDR3aa: CASSVARTPLDTQYF
CDR3nt: TGTGCCAGCAGCGTAGCGCGTACCCCTTTGGATACGCAGTATTTT

abundance: many
v_gene: TRBV12-3/TRBV12-4
d_gene: .
j_gene: TRBJ2-5
CDR3aa: CASSLGGPNPQETQYF
CDR3nt: TGTGCCAGCAGTTTGGGCGGGCCAAACCCCCAAGAGACCCAGTACTTC

abundance: many
v_gene: TRBV7-2
d_gene: TRBD2
j_gene: TRBJ2-6
CDR3aa: CASSSPGLAGEGGANVLTF
CDR3nt: TGTGCCAGCAGCTCCCCGGGACTAGCGGGAGAGGGAGGGGCCAACGTCCTGACTTTC

abundance: many
v_gene: TRBV5-6
d_gene: .
j_gene: TRBJ1-4
CDR3aa: CASSPTPLTNEKLFF
CDR3nt: TGTGCCAGCAGCCCCACTCCATTGACTAATGAAAAACTGTTTTTT

abundance: many
v_gene: TRBV7-9
d_gene: .
j_gene: TRBJ2-1
CDR3aa: CASSFRGNEQFF
CDR3nt: TGTGCCAGCAGCTTCAGGGGCAATGAGCAGTTCTTC

abundance: many
v_gene: TRBV20-1
d_gene: .
j_gene: TRBJ2-7
CDR3aa: CSAKYGYYEQYF
CDR3nt: TGCAGTGCTAAGTACGGATACTACGAGCAGTACTTC

abundance: many
v_gene: TRBV25-1
d_gene: .
j_gene: TRBJ1-4
CDR3aa: CASSDGLNEKLFF
CDR3nt: TGTGCCAGCAGTGATGGGTTGAATGAAAAACTGTTTTTT

abundance: .
v_gene: TRBV10-1
d_gene: .
j_gene: TRBJ2-3
CDR3aa: CASSVLPADTQYF
CDR3nt: TGCGCCAGCAGTGTGTTGCCGGCAGATACGCAGTATTTT

abundance: many
v_gene: TRBV5-1
d_gene: .
j_gene: TRBJ2-3
CDR3aa: CASSFGADTQYF
CDR3nt: TGCGCCAGCAGCTTTGGGGCAGATACGCAGTATTTT

abundance: few
v_gene: TRBV11-2
d_gene: .
j_gene: TRBJ2-3
CDR3aa: CASSPGSPAADTQYF
CDR3nt: TGTGCCAGCAGTCCGGGGTCCCCCGCCGCAGATACGCAGTATTTT

abundance: medium-sized
v_gene: TRBV10-3
d_gene: TRBD2
j_gene: TRBJ2-3
CDR3aa: CAISLPGLAGGQSADTQYF
CDR3nt: TGTGCCATCAGTCTCCCGGGACTAGCGGGGGGGCAGTCAGCAGATACGCAGTATTTT

abundance: many
v_gene: TRBV27
d_gene: .
j_gene: TRBJ2-7
CDR3aa: CASSLSASHEQYF
CDR3nt: TGTGCCAGCAGTTTATCCGCCTCCCACGAGCAGTACTTC

abundance: few
v_gene: TRBV6-2/TRBV6-3
d_gene: .
j_gene: TRBJ2-5
CDR3aa: CASSWSRGWETQYF
CDR3nt: TGTGCCAGCAGTTGGAGTCGCGGATGGGAGACCCAGTACTTC

abundance: many
v_gene: TRBV12-3/TRBV12-4
d_gene: .
j_gene: TRBJ2-1
CDR3aa: CASSPFTRGGGSYNEQFF
CDR3nt: TGTGCCAGCTCACCCTTCACCCGTGGAGGAGGCTCCTACAATGAGCAGTTCTTC

abundance: many
v_gene: TRBV20-1
d_gene: .
j_gene: TRBJ2-2
CDR3aa: CSASLRGRVYPGELFF
CDR3nt: TGCAGTGCTAGCCTCAGGGGGAGGGTTTATCCCGGGGAGCTGTTTTTT